The 10 T cell receptor beta chains in this list originate from one sample, sequenced in a study of shared clonotypes between healthy human individuals. Libraries were prepared by immunoSEQ multiplex PCR; TCRdb keeps only in-frame clonotypes and omits some of them. The sample has 450,000 to 500,000 clones; around 73% are singletons. The source material was PBMCs. The receptors derive from a woman aged 40 to 50 in good health. Some clones in this sample may be carry-over from other donors' samples.

This sequence joins TRBV21-1 and TRBJ2-5; the table gives TRBD2 as D, unverified against the DNA. TRBV21-1 is a documented pseudogene. There are 14 residues in the CDR3. The CDR3 loop reads CASSKRLEQETQYF. The DNA of the CDR3 is TGTGCCAGCAGCAAAAGGCTAGAACAAGAGACCCAGTACTTC.

The V gene is TRBV18, the J gene TRBJ2-2, with D perhaps TRBD2 (6 bases). Trimming shortened V by 4 bases and J by 0 bases, and 18 bases separated the two germline ends. The CDR3 length is 18 residues. Germline V gives CDR1 KGHSH, CDR2 LQKENI. The CDR3 sequence: CASSRDFGAETNTGELFF. CDR3 in DNA: TGTGCCAGCTCACGGGACTTCGGAGCGGAGACGAACACCGGGGAGCTGTTTTTT.

This chain joins TRBV2 and TRBJ2-5; TRBD1 aligns across 7 bases. The germline gives CDR1 SNHLY, CDR2 FYNNEI. The CDR3 sequence is 14 residues long. The V segment lost 5 bases and the J segment 3 bases; nucleotides outside the gene matches: 6. The CDR3 loop reads CASSPRTGEETQYF. The CDR3 DNA sequence: TGTGCCAGCAGTCCTCGGACAGGAGAAGAGACCCAGTACTTC.

V usage is TRBV25-1 and J usage is TRBJ1-4; possible D gene TRBD1, 6 bases. CDR1 is MGHDK and CDR2 is SYGVNS in the germline V gene. Deletions cut 4 bases from V and 7 bases from J, with 13 bases between. The CDR3 is 14 residues long. CDR3 residues: CASSVGGLSEKLFF. CDR3 DNA sequence: TGTGCCAGCAGTGTCGGGGGGCTATCTGAAAAACTGTTTTTT.

This chain uses TRBV10-3 with TRBJ2-1; 11 nucleotides align to TRBD2. J gave up 9 bases and V 0 bases, and 10 bases lay outside the gene matches. The CDR3 is made up of 17 amino acids. CDR1 is ENHRY, CDR2 SYGVKD, per germline. The CDR3 here is CAISESVISGRAGEQFF. CDR3 coding DNA: TGTGCCATCAGTGAGTCGGTGATTAGCGGGAGGGCCGGTGAGCAGTTCTTC.

V is TRBV27 and J is TRBJ2-7; D is unresolved. Trimming removed 0 bases at V and 3 bases at J, with 12 bases between. Germline values: CDR1 MNHEY, CDR2 SMNVEV (reference sequence). This CDR3 region has 15 residues. This CDR3 is CASSLSGSNDYEQYF. The CDR3 nucleotides read TGTGCCAGCAGTTTATCTGGGTCTAACGACTACGAGCAGTACTTC.

V is TRBV28 and J is TRBJ2-7; the D gene is possibly TRBD1 (5 bases). The CDR3 consists of 12 residues. The V end was cut by 5 bases, the J end by 6 bases, with 11 bases between. Germline loops: CDR1 MDHEN, CDR2 SYDVKM. CDR3 DNA sequence: TGTGCCAGCAGTCGGCGGACAAGCGAGCAGTACTTC. Amino acids: CASSRRTSEQYF.

V is TRBV15 and J is TRBJ2-2; a weak D match, TRBD1 (5 bases). The germline V gene has CDR1 LNHNV and CDR2 YYDKDF (reference sequence). The CDR3 covers 15 residues. V was trimmed by 1 base and J by 2 bases, leaving 8 bases between them. This CDR3 is CATSRVRGNTGELFF. In nucleotides, the CDR3 is TGTGCCACCAGCAGAGTAAGGGGAAACACCGGGGAGCTGTTTTTT.

Notes on this clone: Other DNA sequences in this specimen translate into the identical CDR3. The CDR3 sequence is CASSLGPTNEKLFF. The CDR3 DNA reads as TGCGCCAGCAGCTTGGGGCCAACTAATGAAAAACTGTTTTTT. The chain uses TRBV5-1 and TRBJ1-4; no clear D gene. This CDR3 is built from 14 residues. Germline assignment: CDR1 SGHRS and CDR2 YFSETQ. The V end lost 0 bases, the J end lost 0 bases, and 3 bases lay between the germline ends.

The chain joins TRBV6-4 to TRBJ2-5, with D hard to call. CDR3 length: 12 residues. CDR1 is MRHNA, CDR2 SNTAGT, per germline. V was clipped by 1 base and J by 3 bases, with 3 bases between them. In DNA, the CDR3 is TGTGCCAGCAGTGACTTGGAAGAGACCCAGTACTTC. Its protein is CASSDLEETQYF.